One sample yielded the 10 T cell receptor beta chains listed below, sequenced in a study of T cell responses to AZD1222 COVID-19 vaccine. Assay used: immunoSEQ multiplex PCR; TCRdb lists only in-frame clones, some missing. The sample yields some 190,000 clones, approximately 89% seen once. Sequencing used peripheral blood, obtained 28 days after the second AZD1222 dose. These TCRs come from an adult who received the AZD1222 COVID-19 vaccine.

This chain uses TRBV5-1 with TRBJ1-6; a weak D match, TRBD1 (6 bases). Germline V gene sequence: CDR1 SGHRS, CDR2 YFSETQ. The CDR3 is made up of 16 amino acids. The V and J ends lost 5 bases and 3 bases respectively, with 15 bases between them. DNA for the CDR3: TGCGCCAGCAGGCTCACGCCAGGGGTCTATAATTCACCCCTCCACTTT. Encoded protein: CASRLTPGVYNSPLHF.

The chain's CDR3 is CASSQTRSSYEQYF. DNA for the CDR3: TGTGCCAGCAGCCAGACTAGGAGCTCCTACGAGCAGTACTTC. This chain joins TRBV14 and TRBJ2-7; the D gene is possibly TRBD2 (6 bases). Trimming stripped 3 bases from V and 0 bases from J, with 9 bases between. The CDR3 has 14 residues. Germline V CDR1 and CDR2: SGHDN, FVKESK.

This sequence joins TRBV27 and TRBJ2-3; D is ambiguous. The CDR3 sequence is 12 residues long. Trimming cost V 6 bases and J 0 bases, with 4 bases left between them. CDR1 MNHEY and CDR2 SMNVEV come from the germline V gene (reference sequence). DNA for the CDR3: TGTGCCAGCAGACGAAGCACAGATACGCAGTATTTT. This sequence encodes CASRRSTDTQYF.

The chain is built from TRBV19 and TRBJ2-7; D is unresolved. The V end lost 0 bases, the J end lost 3 bases, and 6 bases lay between the germline ends. The CDR3 has 13 amino acids. CDR1 and CDR2 from the germline V gene are LNHDA and SQIVND (reference sequence). CDR3 amino acids: CASSIDGGYEQYF. The CDR3 nucleotides are TGTGCCAGTAGTATAGATGGTGGCTACGAGCAGTACTTC.

This clone was seen a single time. The chain couples TRBV2 to TRBJ1-3; 9 positions match TRBD1. The CDR3 sequence is 16 residues long. The germline V gene encodes CDR1 SNHLY and CDR2 FYNNEI. V lost 9 bases to trimming and J lost 2 bases; unmatched junction nucleotides: 11. The CDR3 DNA reads TGTGCCAGTTCGGGGGGACAGGGCTTAACTGGAAACACCATATATTTT. It translates to CASSGGQGLTGNTIYF.

The sample holds a few counts of this clone. CDR3 sequence reads: CASSLASGGNTGELFF. Here the CDR3 DNA reads TGCGCCAGCAGCTTGGCCAGCGGGGGGAATACCGGGGAGCTGTTTTTT. This chain connects TRBV5-1 to TRBJ2-2, with 9 bases identical to TRBD2. This CDR3 contains 16 residues. The V gene end was trimmed by 0 bases and the J gene end by 5 bases; junction bases not matched to a gene: 5. Germline V gives CDR1 SGHRS, CDR2 YFSETQ.

This rearrangement joins TRBV29-1 to TRBJ2-3; D uncertain. Germline lookup yields CDR1 SQVTM and CDR2 ANQGSEA. V was cut by 5 bases and J by 6 bases, with 18 bases left in between. The CDR3 contains 14 residues. The CDR3 DNA reads as TGCAGCGTTTCAGGACGGAATCCCGCGGATACGCAGTATTTT. It yields the protein CSVSGRNPADTQYF.

The chain is built from TRBV7-2 and TRBJ2-5; 9 bases are a match to TRBD2. Germline CDR1 and CDR2: SGHTA and FQGNSA. V lost 4 bases and J lost 3; bases outside the gene matches: 3. This CDR3 is 14 amino acids long. The CDR3 nucleotides read TGTGCCAGCAGCTCTAGCGGGGTTAAAGAGACCCAGTACTTC. This encodes CASSSSGVKETQYF.

The rearrangement links TRBV5-4 to TRBJ2-7; no clear D gene. Germline lookup yields CDR1 SGHNT and CDR2 YYREEE (reference sequence). With 4 bases removed from V and 0 bases from J, the gap between germline ends came to 17 bases. The CDR3 totals 16 residues. CDR3 in DNA: TGTGCCAGCAGCCCCCAATCTTCAGCCAGCTCCTACGAGCAGTACTTC. Translated, it gives CASSPQSSASSYEQYF.

The chain combines TRBV12-3 or TRBV12-4 with TRBJ2-7, with D hard to call. The CDR3 contains 12 residues. V was clipped by 6 bases and J by 6 bases, with 12 bases between them. In nucleotides, the CDR3 is TGTGCCAGCAGGCCCTACGCAGGCGAGCAGTACTTC. Amino acid sequence: CASRPYAGEQYF.